This paragraph covers one T cell receptor (beta chain) sequence. No antigen is known for it. CD8 cells regarded as naive lacked CD45RO, were positively chosen for CCR7, and omitted terminally differentiated effector memory CD45RA+ cells. Roughly 200 ng DNA, about 28,000 T cell genomes, went into each sorted-subset replicate PCR. The protocol was immunoSEQ multiplex PCR, while the TCRdb copy is restricted to in-frame clones and leaves out a portion. The table records some 2.1 million clones, just over 90% of them present only once. This sample was taken from a study of shared clonotypes between healthy human individuals. Background on the study: Each donor had three CD4 naive, three CD4 memory, two CD8 naive and one CD8 memory plate. Notes on the study in general: Clonotypes not shared had lower generation probabilities than those common to all four donors. Generally, naive subsets came out with larger estimated richness than memory subsets.

V lost 10 bases and J 0 bases, leaving 21 bases between the germline ends. The germline V gene encodes CDR1 MDHEN and CDR2 SYDVKM. The CDR3 length is 16 residues. The clonotype originates from a young man in good health. Some clones in this sample may be carry-over from other donors' samples. The sequencing input was naive CD8+ T cells from PBMCs. V and J are TRBV28 and TRBJ1-1, with D hard to call. Written as DNA, the CDR3 is TGTGCCACCAGCGGGCAGTCTAGCGGGATGAACACTGAAGCTTTCTTT. As protein: CATSGQSSGMNTEAFF.